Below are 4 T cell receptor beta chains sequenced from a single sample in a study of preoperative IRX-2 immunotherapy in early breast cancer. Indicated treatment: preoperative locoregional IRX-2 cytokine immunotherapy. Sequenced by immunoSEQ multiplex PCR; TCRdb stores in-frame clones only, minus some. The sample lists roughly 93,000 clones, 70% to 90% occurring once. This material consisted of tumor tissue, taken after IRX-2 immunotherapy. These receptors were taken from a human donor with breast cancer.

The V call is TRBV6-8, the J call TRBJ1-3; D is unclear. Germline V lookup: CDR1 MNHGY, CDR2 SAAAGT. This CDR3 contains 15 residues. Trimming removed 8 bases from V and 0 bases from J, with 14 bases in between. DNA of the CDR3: TGTGCCAGCGCCTCTCGTGCCAGCTCTGGAAACACCATATATTTT. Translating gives CASASRASSGNTIYF.

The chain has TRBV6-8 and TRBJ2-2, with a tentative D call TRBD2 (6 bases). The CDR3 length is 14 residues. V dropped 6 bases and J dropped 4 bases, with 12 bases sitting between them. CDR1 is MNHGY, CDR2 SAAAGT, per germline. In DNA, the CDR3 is TGTGCCAGCAGCCGCGGGGCGGCCACCGGGGAGCTGTTTTTT. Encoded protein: CASSRGAATGELFF.

CDR3 nucleotides: TGTGCCAGCAGCGTAGTGGGGTCCTATGAAGCTTTCTTT. As protein: CASSVVGSYEAFF. This chain joins TRBV9 and TRBJ1-1; D is unclear. The CDR3 length is 13 residues. Germline values: CDR1 SGDLS, CDR2 YYNGEE. V was trimmed by 0 bases and J by 7 bases, leaving 10 bases between them.

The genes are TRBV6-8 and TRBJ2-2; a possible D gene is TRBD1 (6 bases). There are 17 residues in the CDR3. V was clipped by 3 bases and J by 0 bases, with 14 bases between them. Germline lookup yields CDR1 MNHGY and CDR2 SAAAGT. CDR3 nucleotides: TGTGCCAGCAGTTATAGCTGGCAGGGGACGAACACCGGGGAGCTGTTTTTT. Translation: CASSYSWQGTNTGELFF.